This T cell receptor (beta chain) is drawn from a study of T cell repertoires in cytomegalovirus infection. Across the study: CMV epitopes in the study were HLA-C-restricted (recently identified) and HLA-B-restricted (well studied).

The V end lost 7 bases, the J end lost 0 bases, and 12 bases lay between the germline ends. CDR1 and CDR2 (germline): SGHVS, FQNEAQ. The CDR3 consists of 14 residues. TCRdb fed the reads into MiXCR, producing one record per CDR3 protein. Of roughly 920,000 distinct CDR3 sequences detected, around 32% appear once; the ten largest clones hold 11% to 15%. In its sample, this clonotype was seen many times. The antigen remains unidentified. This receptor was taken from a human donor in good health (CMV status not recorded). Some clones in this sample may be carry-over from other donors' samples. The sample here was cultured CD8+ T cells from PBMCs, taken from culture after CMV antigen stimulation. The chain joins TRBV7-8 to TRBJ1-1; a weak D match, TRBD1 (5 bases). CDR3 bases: TGTGCCAGCAATTCTCAGGGATTGAACACTGAAGCTTTCTTT. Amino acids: CASNSQGLNTEAFF. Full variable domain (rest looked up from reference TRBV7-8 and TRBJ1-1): GAGVSQSPRYKVAKRGQDVALRCDPISGHVSLFWYQQALGQGPEFLTYFQNEAQLDKSGLPSDRFFAERPEGSVSTLKIQRTQQEDSAVYLCASNSQGLNTEAFFGQGTRLTVV.